The rows below give T cell receptor beta chains drawn from one sample of a study of CD8+ T cells in alopecia areata. Assay used: immunoSEQ multiplex PCR; TCRdb lists only in-frame clones, some missing. Here the sample spans 200,000 to 250,000 clones, approximately 65% being singletons. Specimen: CD4+ T cells sorted from blood, collected at roughly week 45, from a patient treated with tofacitinib. The receptors stem from a human donor with alopecia areata. Both conserved end residues are part of each CDR3. Fields, in order: V gene, J gene, D gene, clone size, CDR3 protein, CDR3 DNA. The D gene is left open where the match is weak. Only some rows state a clone size, as once, few, many or a class for expanded clones.

v_call: TRBV7-2
j_call: TRBJ1-2
d_call: NA
clone_size: few
cdr3_aa: CASTLEGYGYTF
cdr3_nt: TGTGCCAGCACCTTAGAGGGCTATGGCTACACCTTC

v_call: TRBV2
j_call: TRBJ1-5
d_call: NA
clone_size: NA
cdr3_aa: CASSPEGNQPQHF
cdr3_nt: TGTGCCAGCAGCCCTGAGGGCAATCAGCCCCAGCATTTT

v_call: TRBV5-1
j_call: TRBJ2-5
d_call: NA
clone_size: NA
cdr3_aa: CASSLAVQSELYQETQYF
cdr3_nt: TGCGCCAGCAGCTTGGCCGTTCAGAGCGAATTGTACCAAGAGACCCAGTACTTC

v_call: TRBV4-1
j_call: TRBJ2-3
d_call: TRBD2
clone_size: NA
cdr3_aa: CASSQEGTGGPDTQYF
cdr3_nt: TGCGCCAGCAGCCAAGAAGGGACGGGGGGGCCAGATACGCAGTATTTT

v_call: TRBV7-2
j_call: TRBJ2-1
d_call: TRBD2
clone_size: few
cdr3_aa: CASSLGSDGGKQFF
cdr3_nt: TGTGCCAGCAGCCTAGGGAGTGACGGGGGGAAGCAGTTCTTC

v_call: TRBV6-1
j_call: TRBJ2-7
d_call: NA
clone_size: NA
cdr3_aa: CASSGAPTGEQYF
cdr3_nt: TGTGCCAGCAGTGGGGCCCCGACGGGGGAGCAGTACTTC

v_call: TRBV5-1
j_call: TRBJ2-5
d_call: NA
clone_size: NA
cdr3_aa: CASSPGGEETQYF
cdr3_nt: TGCGCCAGCAGCCCCGGCGGAGAAGAGACCCAGTACTTC

v_call: TRBV2
j_call: TRBJ1-1
d_call: NA
clone_size: NA
cdr3_aa: CASRRSVEAFF
cdr3_nt: TGTGCCAGCCGGAGGTCCGTTGAAGCTTTCTTT

v_call: TRBV19
j_call: TRBJ1-1
d_call: TRBD1
clone_size: NA
cdr3_aa: CASSTQGARTTEAFF
cdr3_nt: TGTGCCAGTAGCACCCAGGGGGCGCGGACCACTGAAGCTTTCTTT

v_call: TRBV29-1
j_call: TRBJ1-1
d_call: NA
clone_size: few
cdr3_aa: CSVEEGQGNTEAFF
cdr3_nt: TGCAGCGTTGAAGAAGGTCAGGGTAACACTGAAGCTTTCTTT